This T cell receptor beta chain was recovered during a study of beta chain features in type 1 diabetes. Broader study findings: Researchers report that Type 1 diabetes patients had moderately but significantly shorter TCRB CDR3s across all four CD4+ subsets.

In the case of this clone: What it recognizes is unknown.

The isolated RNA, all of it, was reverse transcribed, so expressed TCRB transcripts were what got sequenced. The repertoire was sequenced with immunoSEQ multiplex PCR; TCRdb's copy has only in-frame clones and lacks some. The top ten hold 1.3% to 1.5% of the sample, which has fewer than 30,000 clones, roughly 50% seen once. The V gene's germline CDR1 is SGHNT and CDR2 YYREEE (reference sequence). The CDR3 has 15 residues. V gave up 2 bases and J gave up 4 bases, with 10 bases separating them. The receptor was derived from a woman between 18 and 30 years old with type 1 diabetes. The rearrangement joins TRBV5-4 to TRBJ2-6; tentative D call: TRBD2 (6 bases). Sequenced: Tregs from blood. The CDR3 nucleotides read TGTGCCAGCAGCTTAGGAGGGTTCGGGGCCAACGTCCTGACTTTC. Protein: CASSLGGFGANVLTF.